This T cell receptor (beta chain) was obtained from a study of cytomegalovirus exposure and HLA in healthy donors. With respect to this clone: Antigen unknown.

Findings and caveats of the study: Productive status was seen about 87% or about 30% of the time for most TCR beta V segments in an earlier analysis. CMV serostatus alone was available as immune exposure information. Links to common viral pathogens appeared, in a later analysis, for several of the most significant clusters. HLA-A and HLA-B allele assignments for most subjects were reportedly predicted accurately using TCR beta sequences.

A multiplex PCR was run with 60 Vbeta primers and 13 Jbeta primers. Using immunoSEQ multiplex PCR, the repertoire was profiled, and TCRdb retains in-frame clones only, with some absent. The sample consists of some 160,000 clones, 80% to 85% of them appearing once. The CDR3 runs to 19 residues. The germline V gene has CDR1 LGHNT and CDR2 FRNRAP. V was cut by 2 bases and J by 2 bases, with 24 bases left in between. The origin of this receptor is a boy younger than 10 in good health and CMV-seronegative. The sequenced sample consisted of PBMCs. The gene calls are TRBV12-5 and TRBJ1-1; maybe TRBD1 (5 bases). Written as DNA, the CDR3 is TGTGCTAGTGGTTTGTCACAGTACCGTGGGGGAGGCCATAACACTGAAGCTTTCTTT. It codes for CASGLSQYRGGGHNTEAFF. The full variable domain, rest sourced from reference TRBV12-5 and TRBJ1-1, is DARVTQTPRHKVTEMGQEVTMRCQPILGHNTVFWYRQTMMQGLELLAYFRNRAPLDDSGMPKDRFSAEMPDATLATLKIQPSEPRDSAVYFCASGLSQYRGGGHNTEAFFGQGTRLTVV.